This TCR beta chain emerged from a study of blood T cells in healthy people across ages. The use of a sample-barcoded 5' primer and a J-beta primer mix characterized a second PCR of roughly 6 to 12 cycles. Each TCR beta cDNA got a 12-nucleotide random molecular identifier. MiXCR, applied by TCRdb to the 5' RACE reads, yields one record per CDR3 protein. The data show about 970,000 distinct CDR3 sequences, 45% to 60% seen once. CDR3 length: 13 amino acids. Germline values: CDR1 SEHNR, CDR2 FQNEAQ (reference sequence). Points on this clonotype: Its specificity is not known. Germline is not matched at one junction end, which may reflect a read error.

Overall study results and limits: The percentage of naive T cells correlated strongly with TCR beta diversity. TCR beta diversity per million T cells fell roughly linearly with age.

The chain uses TRBV7-9 and TRBJ2-5; 7 nucleotides line up with TRBD2. This receptor was taken from a woman aged 60 to 75 in good health. The specimen was blood. CDR3 loop: CAGSGGRGETQYF. The DNA for the CDR3 is TGTGCCGGCAGCGGTGGGAGGGGAGAGACCCAGTACTTC. Full variable domain (missing parts from reference TRBV7-9 and TRBJ2-5): DTGVSQNPRHKITKRGQNVTFRCDPISEHNRLYWYRQTLGQGPEFLTYFQNEAQLEKSRLLSDRFSAERPKGSFSTLEIQRTEQGDSAMYLCAGSGGRGETQYFGPGTRLLVL.